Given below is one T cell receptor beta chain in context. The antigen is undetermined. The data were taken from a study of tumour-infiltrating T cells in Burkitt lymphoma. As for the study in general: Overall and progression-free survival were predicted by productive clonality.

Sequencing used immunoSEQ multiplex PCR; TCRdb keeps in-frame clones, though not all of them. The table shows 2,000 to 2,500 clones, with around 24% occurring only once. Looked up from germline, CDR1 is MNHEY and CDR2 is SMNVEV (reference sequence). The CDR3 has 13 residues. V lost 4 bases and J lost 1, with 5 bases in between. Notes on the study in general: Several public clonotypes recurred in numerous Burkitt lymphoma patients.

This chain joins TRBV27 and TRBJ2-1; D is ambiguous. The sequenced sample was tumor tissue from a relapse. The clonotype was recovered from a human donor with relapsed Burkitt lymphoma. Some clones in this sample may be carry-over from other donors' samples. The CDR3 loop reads CASSSLSYNEQFF. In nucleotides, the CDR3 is TGTGCCAGCAGTTCACTGTCCTACAATGAGCAGTTCTTC.